This is a list of T cell receptor beta chains from one sample in a study of immune evolution from preneoplasia to lung adenocarcinoma. Only in-frame clones appear in the TCRdb table, and some are missing; sequencing was by immunoSEQ multiplex PCR. The sample lists more than 9,000 clones; more than 65% were seen once. The sample was FFPE minimally invasive lung adenocarcinoma tissue. The receptors come from a person aged 65 to 85 with lung adenocarcinoma. Each CDR3 is given with its conserved first and last residue. Each record gives: D gene, V gene, clone size, J gene, CDR3 DNA, CDR3 protein. A D gene is named only where the DNA matches it firmly. Some rows mark clone size as missing; the rest say once, few, many or name a class of expanded clone.

D gene: TRBD1; V gene: TRBV10-1; clone size: NA; J gene: TRBJ2-2; CDR3 DNA: TGCGCCAGCAGTGTCGGACAGGCCGGGGAGCTGTTTTTT; CDR3 protein: CASSVGQAGELFF
D gene: NA; V gene: TRBV6-6; clone size: NA; J gene: TRBJ2-7; CDR3 DNA: TGTGCCAGCAGAGATACCGGGACTGCAGTCTACGAGCAGTACTTC; CDR3 protein: CASRDTGTAVYEQYF
D gene: TRBD1; V gene: TRBV2; clone size: NA; J gene: TRBJ2-3; CDR3 DNA: TGTGCCAGCAGACTAGGACAGGGTCGAGATACGCAGTATTTT; CDR3 protein: CASRLGQGRDTQYF
D gene: NA; V gene: TRBV5-1; clone size: NA; J gene: TRBJ2-6; CDR3 DNA: TGCGCCAGCAGCTTGGAGGGGACTGGGGCCAACGTCCTGACTTTC; CDR3 protein: CASSLEGTGANVLTF
D gene: NA; V gene: TRBV4-1; clone size: NA; J gene: TRBJ1-2; CDR3 DNA: TGCGCCAGCAGCCAAGACCGGGACGGCGCAAACTATGGCTACACCTTC; CDR3 protein: CASSQDRDGANYGYTF
D gene: NA; V gene: TRBV11-2; clone size: few; J gene: TRBJ1-2; CDR3 DNA: TGTGCCAGCAGCTATCGAGGGGCAACCTATGGCTACACCTTC; CDR3 protein: CASSYRGATYGYTF
D gene: NA; V gene: TRBV7-8; clone size: NA; J gene: TRBJ1-2; CDR3 DNA: TGTGCCAGCAGCTTAATGGCAGGGACTAACTATGGCTACACCTTC; CDR3 protein: CASSLMAGTNYGYTF
D gene: NA; V gene: TRBV11-3; clone size: NA; J gene: TRBJ1-1; CDR3 DNA: TGTGCCAGCAGCTTGGGTGGGAACACTGAAGCTTTCTTT; CDR3 protein: CASSLGGNTEAFF
D gene: NA; V gene: TRBV30; clone size: NA; J gene: TRBJ1-4; CDR3 DNA: TGTGCCTGGAGTGTAGGGGGAGCCAACTATAATGAAAAACTGTTTTTT; CDR3 protein: CAWSVGGANYNEKLFF
D gene: NA; V gene: TRBV11-3; clone size: NA; J gene: TRBJ2-7; CDR3 DNA: TGTGCCAGCAGCTCTCGAGGGACGGATTACGAGCAGTACTTC; CDR3 protein: CASSSRGTDYEQYF
D gene: TRBD1; V gene: TRBV27; clone size: NA; J gene: TRBJ2-2; CDR3 DNA: TGTGCCAGCAGCCTCGGGACAGGGGGCCTCGGGGAGCTGTTTTTT; CDR3 protein: CASSLGTGGLGELFF
D gene: TRBD1; V gene: TRBV6-5; clone size: few; J gene: TRBJ1-2; CDR3 DNA: TGTGCCAGCAGTCAGGACAGGCACTATGGCTACACCTTC; CDR3 protein: CASSQDRHYGYTF
D gene: NA; V gene: TRBV28; clone size: NA; J gene: TRBJ1-5; CDR3 DNA: TGTGCCAGCACGGCCGGGGGAGTGAGCAATCAGCCCCAGCATTTT; CDR3 protein: CASTAGGVSNQPQHF
D gene: NA; V gene: TRBV2; clone size: NA; J gene: TRBJ2-3; CDR3 DNA: TGTGCCAGCAGTGAGGCGGGGGCAAGCACAGATACGCAGTATTTT; CDR3 protein: CASSEAGASTDTQYF
D gene: NA; V gene: TRBV28; clone size: NA; J gene: TRBJ1-1; CDR3 DNA: TGTGCCAGCAGGCTATCCCTGGGACCTCAGAAAGGGGCTTTCTTT; CDR3 protein: CASRLSLGPQKGAFF
D gene: NA; V gene: TRBV28; clone size: NA; J gene: TRBJ1-3; CDR3 DNA: TGTGCCAGCAGTTTATCTGGGGGCTCTGGAAACACCATATATTTT; CDR3 protein: CASSLSGGSGNTIYF
D gene: NA; V gene: TRBV7-2; clone size: NA; J gene: TRBJ2-7; CDR3 DNA: TGTGCCAGCAGCCCCCGATACGAGCAGTACTTC; CDR3 protein: CASSPRYEQYF
D gene: NA; V gene: TRBV9; clone size: NA; J gene: TRBJ2-3; CDR3 DNA: TGTGCCAGCAGCCCAGCCTGGGGCACAGATACGCAGTATTTT; CDR3 protein: CASSPAWGTDTQYF
D gene: NA; V gene: TRBV7-6; clone size: NA; J gene: TRBJ2-7; CDR3 DNA: TGTGCCAGCAGCTTAAAACAGGGCACCTACGAGCAGTACTTC; CDR3 protein: CASSLKQGTYEQYF
D gene: TRBD1; V gene: TRBV30; clone size: NA; J gene: TRBJ1-3; CDR3 DNA: TGTGCCTGGAGTGAGGCAGGGGGGGTTCCTGGAAACACCATATATTTT; CDR3 protein: CAWSEAGGVPGNTIYF
D gene: NA; V gene: TRBV13; clone size: NA; J gene: TRBJ2-6; CDR3 DNA: TGTGCCAGCAGCTTCCCTGGGACGGGCCCTCTTTCTGGGGCCAACGTCCTGACTTTC; CDR3 protein: CASSFPGTGPLSGANVLTF
D gene: TRBD2; V gene: TRBV11-2; clone size: NA; J gene: TRBJ2-2; CDR3 DNA: TGTGCCAGCAGCTTAGGTCGTGGACTAGCGGCAATGAACACCGGGGAGCTGTTTTTT; CDR3 protein: CASSLGRGLAAMNTGELFF
D gene: TRBD1; V gene: TRBV27; clone size: NA; J gene: TRBJ1-2; CDR3 DNA: TGTGCCAGCAGTTTAGCTGGGACAGGGGGTGGCTACACCTTC; CDR3 protein: CASSLAGTGGGYTF
D gene: TRBD1; V gene: TRBV7-2; clone size: NA; J gene: TRBJ2-1; CDR3 DNA: TGTGCCAGCAGCCAGACAGGGTACAATGAGCAGTTCTTC; CDR3 protein: CASSQTGYNEQFF